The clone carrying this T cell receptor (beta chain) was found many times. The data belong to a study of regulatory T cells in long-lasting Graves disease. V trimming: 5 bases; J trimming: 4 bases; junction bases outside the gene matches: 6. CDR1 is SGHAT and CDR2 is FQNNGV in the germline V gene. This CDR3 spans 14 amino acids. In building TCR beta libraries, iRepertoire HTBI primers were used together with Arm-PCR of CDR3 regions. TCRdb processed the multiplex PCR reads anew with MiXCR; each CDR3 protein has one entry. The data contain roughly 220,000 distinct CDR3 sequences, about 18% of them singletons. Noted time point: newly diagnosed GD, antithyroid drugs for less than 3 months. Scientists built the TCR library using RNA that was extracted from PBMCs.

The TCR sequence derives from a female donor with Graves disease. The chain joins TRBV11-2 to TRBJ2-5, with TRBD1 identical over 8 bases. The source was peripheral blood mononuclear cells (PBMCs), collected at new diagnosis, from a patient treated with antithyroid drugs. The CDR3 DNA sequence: TGTGCCAGCAGCACCCGACAGGGGCGAGAGACCCAGTACTTC. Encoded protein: CASSTRQGRETQYF.